The following is a T cell receptor (beta chain) sequence with its context. This CDR3 spans 15 amino acids. The germline V gene encodes CDR1 LGHDT and CDR2 YNNKEL (reference sequence). With V trimmed by 4 bases and J by 5 bases, 5 bases remained unmatched. The data were obtained in a study of blood T cell repertoires in COVID-19. Per the study methods: Estimated nucleated cell counts came from reference gene primer amplification. The repertoire was sequenced with immunoSEQ multiplex PCR; TCRdb's copy has only in-frame clones and lacks some. The DNA gave D and trimming, while V, J and clone size come from that table. The sample shows about 150,000 clones, more than 80% of them seen only once.

Input material: peripheral blood. This TCR came from a man between 50 and 59 years old with acute or convalescent COVID-19. The rearrangement links TRBV3-1 (or the pseudogene TRBV3-2) to TRBJ1-1; TRBD1 agrees at 12 bases. This CDR3 is CASSRGQGARTEAFF. The CDR3 DNA follows: TGTGCCAGCAGCCGGGGACAGGGGGCGAGGACTGAAGCTTTCTTT.